This T cell receptor beta chain was captured in a study of identical twins. TCRdb recomputed calls from the 5' RACE reads with MiXCR, one row per CDR3 protein. Of around 200,000 distinct CDR3 sequences listed, less than 10% are singletons. This clonotype has at least ten counts. The V and J ends lost 0 bases and 5 bases, in that order; junction bases with no gene match: 10. The CDR3 contains 17 residues. Germline-derived CDR1 and CDR2 are LGHDT and YNNKEL (reference sequence). The clonotype originates from a woman aged 18-30 years in good health. The chain employs TRBV3-1 and TRBJ2-5, with 9 bases fitting TRBD2. The specimen was memory (CD45RO+) T cells sorted from blood. CDR3 nucleotides: TGTGCCAGCAGCCAAGATTTTAAGGCTAGCGGGACGGAGACCCAGTACTTC. This translates into CASSQDFKASGTETQYF.